Listed below are T cell receptor beta chains from one sample, sequenced in a study of shared clonotypes between healthy human individuals. Only in-frame clones appear in the TCRdb table, and some are missing; sequencing was by immunoSEQ multiplex PCR. Here the sample spans around 2,000,000 clones, just under 95% being singletons. Sequenced material: naive CD8+ T cells sorted from blood. Receptors were obtained from a man aged 18 to 29 in good health. The CDR3 runs from the conserved cysteine through the conserved F or W. D genes are given only for firm matches. Expanded clones get a size class; other rows say once, few or many, or leave the size out.

-	TRBJ2-3	TRBV27	-	CASSWSRSGADTQYF	TGTGCCAGCAGTTGGTCCAGGAGTGGCGCAGATACGCAGTATTTT
-	TRBJ1-4	TRBV4-1	-	CASTQEGFATNEKLFF	TGCGCCAGCACCCAAGAGGGATTCGCAACTAATGAAAAACTGTTTTTT
-	TRBJ1-6	TRBV9	TRBD1	CASSVAPGGYNSPLHF	TGTGCCAGCAGCGTGGCGCCAGGGGGGTATAATTCACCCCTCCACTTT
-	TRBJ2-7	TRBV19	-	CASSIVPVGEQYF	TGTGCCAGTAGTATAGTACCGGTGGGGGAGCAGTACTTC
-	TRBJ2-5	TRBV7-7	-	CASSLVSGRNLFETQYF	TGTGCTAGCAGCTTAGTATCGGGACGGAACCTATTCGAGACCCAGTACTTC
once	TRBJ2-7	TRBV4-1	-	CASSQDEGESGYEQYF	TGCGCCAGCAGCCAAGATGAGGGGGAGTCCGGCTACGAGCAGTACTTC
-	TRBJ2-7	TRBV10-3	TRBD2	CAPCLAEVYEQYF	TGTGCCCCCTGCCTAGCGGAGGTCTACGAGCAGTACTTC
-	TRBJ2-1	TRBV2	TRBD2	CANSGRVYNEQFF	TGTGCCAATAGCGGGAGAGTCTACAATGAGCAGTTCTTC
-	TRBJ1-2	TRBV27	-	CASSQIAPGQNGYTF	TGTGCCAGCAGTCAAATAGCCCCCGGTCAGAATGGCTACACCTTC
-	TRBJ1-5	TRBV5-1	-	CASSLRGDQPQHF	TGCGCCAGCAGCTTGAGGGGAGATCAGCCCCAGCATTTT
-	TRBJ2-2	TRBV4-1	-	CASSLVLDTGELFF	TGCGCCAGCAGCCTAGTACTAGACACCGGGGAGCTGTTTTTT
-	TRBJ1-1	TRBV27	-	CASRLQVSSTEAFF	TGTGCCAGCAGGCTACAGGTATCTAGCACTGAAGCTTTCTTT
-	TRBJ1-1	TRBV7-2	-	CASSLDAGKNTEAFF	TGTGCCAGCAGCTTAGATGCAGGGAAGAACACTGAAGCTTTCTTT
once	TRBJ1-5	TRBV5-8	-	CASSWPGLQISNQPQHF	TGTGCCAGCAGCTGGCCGGGGCTTCAGATTAGCAATCAGCCCCAGCATTTT
-	TRBJ1-1	TRBV13	-	CASSLGRQNTEAFF	TGTGCCAGCAGCTTAGGCAGACAGAACACTGAAGCTTTCTTT
-	TRBJ2-1	TRBV7-8	TRBD2	CASSWRLAGVTDEQFF	TGTGCCAGCAGCTGGAGACTAGCGGGAGTCACCGATGAGCAGTTCTTC
-	TRBJ2-5	TRBV5-1	TRBD2	CASSLAGTRQETQYF	TGCGCCAGCAGCCTAGCGGGGACCCGCCAAGAGACCCAGTACTTC
-	TRBJ2-7	TRBV6-5	TRBD1	CASSYSQGDYEQYF	TGTGCCAGCAGTTACTCTCAGGGGGACTACGAGCAGTACTTC
-	TRBJ2-1	TRBV19	-	CASSIVPGANEQFF	TGTGCCAGTAGTATAGTCCCAGGGGCCAATGAGCAGTTCTTC
-	TRBJ2-5	TRBV6-5	TRBD1	CASSYKGQGKKETQYF	TGTGCCAGCAGTTACAAAGGACAGGGGAAGAAAGAGACCCAGTACTTC
once	TRBJ2-1	TRBV4-1	-	CASSQGAEQFF	TGCGCCAGCAGCCAAGGAGCGGAGCAGTTCTTC
-	TRBJ1-6	TRBV21-1	-	CASSKGTRRVNLHF	TGTGCCAGCAGCAAAGGTACTCGGAGGGTAAACCTCCACTTT
-	TRBJ2-7	TRBV6-6	TRBD2	CASRRLAEASYEQYF	TGTGCCAGCAGACGGCTAGCGGAGGCTTCCTACGAGCAGTACTTC
once	TRBJ2-7	TRBV13	TRBD2	CASSPGLVSYEQYF	TGTGCCAGCAGCCCGGGACTAGTCTCCTACGAGCAGTACTTC
few	TRBJ1-3	TRBV2	-	CASSGRTRGNTIYF	TGTGCCAGCAGTGGTAGGACGCGAGGAAACACCATATATTTT
once	TRBJ1-1	TRBV28	-	CASSLIGNTEAFF	TGTGCCAGCAGTTTAATAGGGAACACTGAAGCTTTCTTT
-	TRBJ2-3	TRBV27	-	CASSSVGGTDTQYF	TGTGCCAGCAGTTCGGTAGGAGGGACAGATACGCAGTATTTT
-	TRBJ2-7	TRBV13	-	CASSSAGDARPYEQYF	TGTGCCAGCAGCTCGGCTGGAGACGCTCGCCCCTACGAGCAGTACTTC
-	TRBJ1-1	TRBV13	-	CASSNRDGNTEAFF	TGTGCCAGCAGCAACCGGGACGGTAACACTGAAGCTTTCTTT
-	TRBJ2-7	TRBV6-5	-	CASSRRGTYEQYF	TGTGCCAGCAGTCGGAGAGGGACTTACGAGCAGTACTTC
-	TRBJ2-3	TRBV7-2	TRBD2	CASSLGLAESTDTQYF	TGTGCCAGCAGCTTAGGACTAGCGGAAAGCACAGATACGCAGTATTTT
-	TRBJ2-1	TRBV7-9	TRBD2	CASSLTSGRSNEQFF	TGTGCCAGCAGCTTGACTAGCGGGAGATCGAATGAGCAGTTCTTC
-	TRBJ2-7	TRBV4-1	-	CASSQAAGTLNSYEQYF	TGCGCCAGCAGCCAAGCCGCCGGGACACTTAACTCCTACGAGCAGTACTTC
-	TRBJ1-1	TRBV28	-	CASSLRSMGTEAFF	TGTGCCAGCAGTTTACGGTCCATGGGCACTGAAGCTTTCTTT
-	TRBJ2-2	TRBV5-6	TRBD1	CASSLARQGNSGELFF	TGTGCCAGCAGCTTGGCCCGACAGGGAAATTCCGGGGAGCTGTTTTTT
-	TRBJ2-3	TRBV5-4	-	CASSLPIAELTQYF	TGTGCCAGCAGCTTGCCGATAGCGGAACTAACGCAGTATTTT
-	TRBJ2-7	TRBV7-9	-	CASSKSPAFSYEQYF	TGTGCCAGCAGTAAGTCCCCCGCGTTCTCCTACGAGCAGTACTTC
-	TRBJ1-1	TRBV6-5	-	CASSFYQANTEAFF	TGTGCCAGCAGCTTTTACCAGGCGAACACTGAAGCTTTCTTT
once	TRBJ2-1	TRBV19	TRBD2	CASSILAEYNEQFF	TGTGCCAGTAGTATCCTAGCGGAGTACAATGAGCAGTTCTTC
-	TRBJ2-3	TRBV29-1	-	CSGSVVIGSSTDTQYF	TGCAGCGGGTCAGTCGTTATAGGCTCGAGCACAGATACGCAGTATTTT
-	TRBJ2-1	TRBV4-3	TRBD2	CASSLHGLAGALYNEQFF	TGCGCCAGCAGCCTCCATGGACTAGCGGGAGCCTTATACAATGAGCAGTTCTTC
-	TRBJ2-6	TRBV6-5	-	CASSYSGSSGANVLTF	TGTGCCAGCAGTTACTCTGGGTCCTCTGGGGCCAACGTCCTGACTTTC
-	TRBJ2-7	TRBV11-2	-	CASSWESSYEQYF	TGTGCCAGCAGCTGGGAAAGCTCCTACGAGCAGTACTTC
-	TRBJ2-7	TRBV5-5	TRBD2	CASSLDLAGGYYEQYF	TGTGCCAGCAGCTTGGACCTAGCGGGAGGCTACTACGAGCAGTACTTC
-	TRBJ2-7	TRBV18	-	CASSPFYGPLYEQYF	TGTGCCAGCTCACCATTTTACGGGCCTTTATACGAGCAGTACTTC
once	TRBJ1-1	TRBV5-6	-	CASSLGFPGGTEAFF	TGTGCCAGCAGCTTAGGGTTTCCCGGTGGGACTGAAGCTTTCTTT